This section outlines one TCR beta chain sequence together with its context. An end of the junction differs from the germline gene, which may be a read error. Uncontrolled infection, other autoimmune disease, pregnancy or lactation excluded patients. The data were taken from a study of T cells in Graves' hyperthyroidism and ophthalmopathy. Looking at the study overall: Prior to any treatment, at the point of initial diagnosis, peripheral blood was collected.

CDR3 size: 15 residues. Germline V gene sequence: CDR1 MNHEY, CDR2 SMNVEV (reference sequence). Amplification targeted TCR beta CDR3 regions from RNA transcripts. Carried out on the TCR CDR3, a first-round RT-PCR used the HTBI primer set. Via MiXCR, TCRdb re-called the multiplex PCR reads, giving one row per CDR3 protein. Here the sample spans about 350,000 distinct CDR3 sequences, about a fifth being singletons. The sequence was collected from a woman younger than 30 with Graves' hyperthyroidism. The chain couples TRBV27 to TRBJ2-7; 10 bases fit TRBD2. Input material: blood. CDR3 amino acids: CASSGSGGLSYDQYF. CDR3 DNA: TGTGCCAGCAGTGGTAGCGGGGGGCTCTCCTACGATCAGTACTTC.